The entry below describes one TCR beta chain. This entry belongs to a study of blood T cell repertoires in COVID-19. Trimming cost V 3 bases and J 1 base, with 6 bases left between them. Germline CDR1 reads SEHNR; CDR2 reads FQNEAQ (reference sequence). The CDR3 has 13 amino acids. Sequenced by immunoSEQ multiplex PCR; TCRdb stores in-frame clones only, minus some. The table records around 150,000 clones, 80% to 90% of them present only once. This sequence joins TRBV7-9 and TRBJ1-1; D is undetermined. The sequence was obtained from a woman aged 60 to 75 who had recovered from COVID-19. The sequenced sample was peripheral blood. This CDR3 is CASSFSGNTEAFF. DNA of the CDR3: TGTGCCAGCAGCTTTTCAGGGAACACTGAAGCTTTCTTT.